The T cell receptor (beta chain) under discussion was sequenced for a study of cytotoxic CD8 clonotypes in ibrutinib-treated CLL. Study in general: Investigators reported 25 or so partial and 2 complete responses; after median roughly 63 months, roughly 15 patients remained remitted and roughly twelve progressed. Average yields of 255,043 productive templates and approximately 94,000 productive rearrangements characterized the samples.

Sequenced by immunoSEQ multiplex PCR; TCRdb stores in-frame clones only, minus some. The table includes 130,000 to 150,000 clones, approximately 90% detected once. Trimming left V 3 bases short and J 0 bases short, with 21 bases between. This CDR3 comprises 19 residues. Germline loops: CDR1 SGHAT, CDR2 FQNNGV. The sequence was collected from a human donor with chronic lymphocytic leukemia. Sample: PBMCs, taken after 12 months of ibrutinib treatment. The chain carries TRBV11-2 and TRBJ2-4; D perhaps matches TRBD2 (6 bases). CDR3 nucleotides: TGTGCCAGCAGCTTGACTTTTTCGGGGGTACTGCGAGCCAAAAACATTCAGTACTTC. Its translation is CASSLTFSGVLRAKNIQYF.